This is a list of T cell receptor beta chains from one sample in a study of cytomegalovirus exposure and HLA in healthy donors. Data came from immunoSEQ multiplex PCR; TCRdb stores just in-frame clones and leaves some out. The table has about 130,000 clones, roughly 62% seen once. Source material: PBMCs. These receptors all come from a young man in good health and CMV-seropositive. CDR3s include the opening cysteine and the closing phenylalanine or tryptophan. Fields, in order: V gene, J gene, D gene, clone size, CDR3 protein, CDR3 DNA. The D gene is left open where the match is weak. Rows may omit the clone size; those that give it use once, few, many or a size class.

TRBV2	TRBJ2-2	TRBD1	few	CASSIGTGGSHTGELFF	TGTGCCAGCAGTATTGGGACAGGGGGTTCGCACACCGGGGAGCTGTTTTTT
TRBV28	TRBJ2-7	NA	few	CASTDNRWEQYF	TGTGCCAGCACCGACAACCGCTGGGAGCAGTACTTC
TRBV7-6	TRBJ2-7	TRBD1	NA	CASSLGQGYSYEQYF	TGTGCCAGCAGCCTGGGACAGGGATATTCCTACGAGCAGTACTTC
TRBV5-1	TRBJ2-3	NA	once	CASSSSSTDTQYF	TGCGCCAGCAGCTCTTCTAGCACAGATACGCAGTATTTT
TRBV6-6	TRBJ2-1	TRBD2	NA	CASTKVTSGSYNEQFF	TGTGCCAGCACCAAAGTGACTAGCGGGTCCTACAATGAGCAGTTCTTC
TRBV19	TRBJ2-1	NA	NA	CASKGRAREEQFF	TGTGCCAGTAAAGGTAGGGCCAGGGAAGAGCAGTTCTTC
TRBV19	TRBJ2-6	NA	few	CASSIVGVAVAGANVLTF	TGTGCCAGTAGTATAGTCGGGGTCGCAGTGGCTGGGGCCAACGTCCTGACTTTC
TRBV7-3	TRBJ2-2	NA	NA	CASSLQPRADTGELFF	TGTGCCAGCAGCTTACAACCGCGGGCGGACACCGGGGAGCTGTTTTTT
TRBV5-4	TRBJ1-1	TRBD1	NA	CASSHRQGGLMNTEAFF	TGTGCCAGCAGTCATCGACAGGGAGGCCTCATGAACACTGAAGCTTTCTTT
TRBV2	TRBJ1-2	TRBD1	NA	CASSPGTGPLGYGYTF	TGTGCCAGCAGCCCTGGGACAGGACCCCTCGGCTATGGCTACACCTTC
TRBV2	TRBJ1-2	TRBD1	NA	CASNRGPYLNYGYTF	TGTGCCAGCAACAGGGGGCCCTACCTTAACTATGGCTACACCTTC
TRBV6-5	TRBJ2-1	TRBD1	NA	CASSLVGTANNEQFF	TGTGCCAGCAGTTTAGTAGGGACAGCCAACAATGAGCAGTTCTTC
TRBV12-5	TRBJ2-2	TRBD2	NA	CASGLRLAGVAELFF	TGTGCTAGTGGTTTGAGACTAGCGGGAGTGGCGGAGCTGTTTTTT
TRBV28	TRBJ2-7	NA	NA	CASSYRDWPYEQYF	TGTGCCAGCAGTTATCGGGACTGGCCCTACGAGCAGTACTTC
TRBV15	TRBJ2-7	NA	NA	CATSPGEDEQYF	TGTGCCACCAGCCCCGGGGAGGACGAGCAGTACTTC
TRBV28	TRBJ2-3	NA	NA	CASSLPGTLTDTQYF	TGTGCCAGCAGTTTACCCGGGACACTCACAGATACGCAGTATTTT
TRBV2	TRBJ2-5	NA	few	CASSVDRKETQYF	TGTGCCAGCAGTGTGGACAGAAAAGAGACCCAGTACTTC
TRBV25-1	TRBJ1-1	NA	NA	CASSDLRGPEAFF	TGTGCCAGCAGTGATCTCAGGGGCCCTGAAGCTTTCTTT
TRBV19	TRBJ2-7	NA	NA	CASRQTGEGYEQYF	TGTGCCAGTAGACAGACAGGGGAGGGCTACGAGCAGTACTTC
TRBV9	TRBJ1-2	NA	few	CASSGQQGMYGYTF	TGTGCCAGCAGCGGACAGCAGGGGATGTATGGCTACACCTTC
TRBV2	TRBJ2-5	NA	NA	CASSEYPTGQETQYF	TGTGCCAGCAGTGAATATCCCACAGGCCAAGAGACCCAGTACTTC
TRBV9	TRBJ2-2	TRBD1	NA	CASSARQGAGGELFF	TGTGCCAGCAGCGCAAGACAGGGGGCGGGCGGGGAGCTGTTTTTT